Presented here are 19 T cell receptor beta chains from one specimen sequenced in a study of early T cells in non-severe SARS-CoV-2 infection. TCRdb reprocessed the 5' RACE reads with MiXCR, giving one entry per CDR3 protein. The sample shows some 100,000 distinct CDR3 sequences, over 12% of them seen only once. Sequenced sample: whole blood. These receptor sequences come from an adult who was a healthcare worker with PCR-confirmed SARS-CoV-2 infection or an uninfected control (not recorded which).

This clonotype was observed a few times. The chain is built from TRBV21-1 and TRBJ2-3; the DNA was not used to check the table's D call, TRBD1. TRBV21-1 is a recognized pseudogene. The length of the CDR3 is 19 residues. The CDR3 DNA reads as TGTGCCAGCAGCAAATGGGCGCGGGTCGCGCCAGCGGGCACAGATACGCAGTATTTT. Translation gives CASSKWARVAPAGTDTQYF.

There are a few counts of this clonotype. The chain combines TRBV11-2 with TRBJ2-1; 10 bases fit TRBD1. The CDR3 has 17 residues. Germline CDR1 reads SGHAT; CDR2 reads FQNNGV. V trimming: 7 bases; J trimming: 6 bases; junction bases outside the gene matches: 15. The DNA of the CDR3 is TGTGCCAGCACACCGGGACAGGGGATAACAGCAACCAATGAGCAGTTCTTC. It yields the protein CASTPGQGITATNEQFF.

This clonotype was counted between two and nine times. The CDR3 spells CASEQAGFYNEQFF. CDR3 sequence (DNA): TGTGCCAGCGAACAGGCGGGGTTCTACAATGAGCAGTTCTTC. This chain links TRBV6-1 with TRBJ2-1; a weak D match, TRBD2 (6 bases). The CDR3 runs 14 residues. Germline-derived CDR1 and CDR2 are MNHNS and SASEGT. Trimming removed 8 bases at V and 3 bases at J, with 14 bases between.

This clonotype appeared many times. V gene TRBV20-1 combines with J gene TRBJ2-1, with 9 bases fitting TRBD2. The CDR3 has 14 amino acids. From germline, CDR1 is DFQATT and CDR2 SNEGSKA (reference sequence). The ends lost 5 bases at V and 1 base at J; junction bases unmatched: 3. The chain's CDR3 is CSAAGGKSYNEQFF. As DNA, the CDR3 is TGCAGTGCTGCGGGGGGGAAATCCTACAATGAGCAGTTCTTC.

This clonotype was observed a handful of times. The V call is TRBV10-2, the J call TRBJ2-1; TRBD1 aligns across 9 bases. With 10 bases clipped from V and 4 bases from J, the junction kept 5 bases outside the gene matches. CDR1 and CDR2 from the germline V gene are WSHSY and SAAADI. The CDR3 has 13 residues. CDR3 residues: CAIRDRAYNEQFF. DNA of the CDR3: TGCGCCATCCGGGACAGGGCGTACAATGAGCAGTTCTTC.

This chain links TRBV5-4 with TRBJ2-2; a possible D gene is TRBD1 (5 bases). Germline CDR1 is SGHNT and CDR2 is YYREEE (reference sequence). Deletions cut 3 bases from V and 0 bases from J, with 12 bases between. The CDR3 has 16 amino acids. DNA of the CDR3: TGTGCCAGCAGCTCTATAGGACAAGCGAACACCGGGGAGCTGTTTTTT. This sequence encodes CASSSIGQANTGELFF.

This chain links TRBV20-1 with TRBJ1-2, with TRBD1 as a possible D gene (5 bases). CDR1 and CDR2 (germline): DFQATT, SNEGSKA (reference sequence). The length of the CDR3 is 15 residues. V was clipped by 1 base and J by 4 bases, with 16 bases between them. This CDR3 is CSARAKQGRAYGYTF. The CDR3 DNA reads TGCAGTGCTAGAGCAAAGCAGGGCCGGGCCTATGGCTACACCTTC.

This clonotype rates as large. This chain links TRBV11-2 with TRBJ2-5, with a tentative D call TRBD2 (6 bases). This CDR3 has 15 amino acids. V was cut by 3 bases and J by 1 base, with 12 bases left in between. Germline assignment: CDR1 SGHAT and CDR2 FQNNGV. DNA of the CDR3: TGTGCCAGCAGCTTGGGAGGTGGCAGCCAAGAGACCCAGTACTTC. Translating gives CASSLGGGSQETQYF.

V gene TRBV7-2 combines with J gene TRBJ2-3; D might be TRBD1 (5 bases). Looked up from germline, CDR1 is SGHTA and CDR2 is FQGNSA. Trimming shortened V by 5 bases and J by 0 bases, and 15 bases separated the two germline ends. The CDR3 has 16 amino acids. For the CDR3, the DNA is TGTGCCAGCAGCCCCGACAGACCGCGTAGCACAGATACGCAGTATTTT. It encodes CASSPDRPRSTDTQYF.

This clonotype was seen a few times. The chain recombines TRBV4-1 with TRBJ1-1; D gene ambiguous. V lost 1 base and J 11 bases, leaving 14 bases between the germline ends. The germline V gene has CDR1 MGHRA and CDR2 YSYEKL. The CDR3 is 13 amino acids. In nucleotides, the CDR3 is TGCGCCAGCAGCCAAGCCGGCTTGGGGAGGGCTTTCTTT. This encodes CASSQAGLGRAFF.

V and J are TRBV27 and TRBJ1-2; a possible D gene is TRBD1 (5 bases). This CDR3 is 14 amino acids long. V was shortened by 5 bases and J by 0 bases, with 10 bases between the two germline ends. The V gene's germline CDR1 is MNHEY and CDR2 SMNVEV (reference sequence). Here the CDR3 DNA reads TGTGCCAGCAGTAAAGGGACCGCTAACTATGGCTACACCTTC. Protein product: CASSKGTANYGYTF.

This sequence joins TRBV7-2 and TRBJ1-1; D is undetermined. The CDR3 length is 16 residues. Trimming took off 5 bases at V and 4 bases at J, with 20 bases between the two ends. Germline V gives CDR1 SGHTA, CDR2 FQGNSA. CDR3 DNA sequence: TGTGCCAGCAGCGCCAACCTGGGCCCCTCGGGCACTGAAGCTTTCTTT. It specifies CASSANLGPSGTEAFF.

This chain uses TRBV7-9 with TRBJ2-5; D call uncertain. V lost 2 bases to trimming and J lost 1 base, with 11 bases between them. The CDR3 is 15 residues long. From germline, CDR1 is SEHNR and CDR2 FQNEAQ (reference sequence). The CDR3 region has the DNA TGTGCCAGCAGCTTAAGGCAGGACGGCCAAGAGACCCAGTACTTC. This sequence encodes CASSLRQDGQETQYF.

This clonotype has a handful of counts. The chain recombines TRBV29-1 with TRBJ2-5; D gene uncertain. CDR1 and CDR2 from the germline V gene are SQVTM and ANQGSEA. Between the trimmed V and J ends, which lost 2 bases and 0 bases, there was a span of 22 bases. The CDR3 extends over 18 amino acids. The CDR3 coding sequence is TGCAGCGTTGAAACCTTCAAACACAGTGGCCTCAACCAAGAGACCCAGTACTTC. Protein: CSVETFKHSGLNQETQYF.

A few counts support this clonotype. The rearrangement links TRBV12-3 or TRBV12-4 to TRBJ2-3; 7 bases are shared with TRBD1. The V gene end was trimmed by 7 bases and the J gene end by 2 bases; junction bases not matched to a gene: 12. CDR3 length equals 16 residues. CDR3 nucleotide sequence: TGTGCCAGCACCCCTGGTCGGACAGGATCCACAGATACGCAGTATTTT. This gives the protein CASTPGRTGSTDTQYF.

The table lists this clonotype with a few counts. The CDR3 sequence is CASSIGQGRTGELFF. CDR3 bases: TGTGCCAGCAGCATAGGACAGGGTCGGACCGGGGAGCTGTTTTTT. This rearrangement joins TRBV6-5 to TRBJ2-2; 8 nucleotides agree with TRBD1. Germline CDR1 and CDR2: MNHEY and SVGAGI. The length of the CDR3 is 15 residues. After removal of 6 bases from V and 5 bases from J, the junction contained 8 bases not matched to a gene.

This clonotype has only a few counts. The chain combines TRBV7-9 with TRBJ2-1; 9 nucleotides line up with TRBD2. The CDR3 spans 15 residues. The germline V gene has CDR1 SEHNR and CDR2 FQNEAQ (reference sequence). The trim removed 3 bases at V and 8 bases at J, leaving 8 bases unmatched. Written as DNA, the CDR3 is TGTGCCAGCAGCTTTAGCGGGGGTAAATTGGATGAGCAGTTCTTC. Amino acids: CASSFSGGKLDEQFF. Full variable domain (outside the CDR3, taken from reference TRBV7-9 and TRBJ2-1): DTGVSQNPRHKITKRGQNVTFRCDPISEHNRLYWYRQTLGQGPEFLTYFQNEAQLEKSRLLSDRFSAERPKGSFSTLEIQRTEQGDSAMYLCASSFSGGKLDEQFFGPGTRLTVL.

Many counts were recorded for this clonotype. V is TRBV18 and J is TRBJ2-1, with 7 bases fitting TRBD1. In germline, CDR1 is KGHSH, CDR2 LQKENI. After removal of 4 bases from V and 7 bases from J, the junction contained 13 bases not matched to a gene. The CDR3 is made up of 16 amino acids. The CDR3 spells CASSRVQDRVGNEQFF. The CDR3 DNA reads TGTGCCAGCTCACGCGTGCAAGACAGGGTCGGGAATGAGCAGTTCTTC.

This clonotype was counted only a few times. V is TRBV27 and J is TRBJ1-1; D gene unclear. From germline, CDR1 is MNHEY and CDR2 SMNVEV (reference sequence). With 6 bases removed from V and 2 bases from J, the gap between germline ends came to 4 bases. This CDR3 region has 11 residues. CDR3 sequence reads: CASRANTEAFF. The CDR3 region has the DNA TGTGCCAGCAGGGCCAACACTGAAGCTTTCTTT.